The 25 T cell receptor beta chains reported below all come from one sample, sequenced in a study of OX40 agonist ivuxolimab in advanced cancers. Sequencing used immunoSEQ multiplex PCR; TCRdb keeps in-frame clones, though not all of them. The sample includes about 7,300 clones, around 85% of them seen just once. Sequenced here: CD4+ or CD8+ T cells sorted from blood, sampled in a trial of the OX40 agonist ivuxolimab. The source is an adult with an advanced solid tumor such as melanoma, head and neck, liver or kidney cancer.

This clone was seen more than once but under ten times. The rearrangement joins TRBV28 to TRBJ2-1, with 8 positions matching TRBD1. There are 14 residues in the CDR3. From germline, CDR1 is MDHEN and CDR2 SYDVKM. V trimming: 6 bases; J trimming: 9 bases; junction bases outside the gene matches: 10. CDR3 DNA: TGTGCCAGCAGCCCGGACAGGGAGAGAACTGAGCAGTTCTTC. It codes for CASSPDRERTEQFF.

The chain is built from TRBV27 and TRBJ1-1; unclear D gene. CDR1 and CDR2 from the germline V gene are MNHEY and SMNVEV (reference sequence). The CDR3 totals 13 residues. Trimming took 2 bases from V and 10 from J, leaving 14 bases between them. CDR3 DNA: TGTGCCAGCAGTTTAAATCAGCGGGCAATAGCTTTCTTT. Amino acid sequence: CASSLNQRAIAFF.

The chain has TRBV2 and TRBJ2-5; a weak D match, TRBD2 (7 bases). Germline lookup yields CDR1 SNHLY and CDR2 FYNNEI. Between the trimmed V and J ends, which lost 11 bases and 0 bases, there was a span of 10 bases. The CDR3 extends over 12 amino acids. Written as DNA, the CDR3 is TGTGCCGGGGGGGGCTACCAAGAGACCCAGTACTTC. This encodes CAGGGYQETQYF. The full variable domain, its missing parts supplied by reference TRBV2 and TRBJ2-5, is EPEVTQTPSHQVTQMGQEVILRCVPISNHLYFYWYRQILGQKVEFLVSFYNNEISEKSEIFDDQFSVERPDGSNFTLKIRSTKLEDSAMYFCAGGGYQETQYFGPGTRLLVL.

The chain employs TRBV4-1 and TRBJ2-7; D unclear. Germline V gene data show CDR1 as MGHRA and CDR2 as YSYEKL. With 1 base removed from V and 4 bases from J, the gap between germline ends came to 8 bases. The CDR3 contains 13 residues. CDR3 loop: CASSQVRGYEQYF. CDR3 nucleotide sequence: TGCGCCAGCAGCCAAGTCAGAGGTTACGAGCAGTACTTC.

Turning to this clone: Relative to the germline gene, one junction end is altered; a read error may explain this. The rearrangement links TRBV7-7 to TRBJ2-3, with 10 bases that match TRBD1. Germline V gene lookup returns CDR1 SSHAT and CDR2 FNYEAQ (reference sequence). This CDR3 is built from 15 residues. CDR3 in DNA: TGTGCTAGCAGCTTAAGCGGGACAGGGGAAGATACGCAGTATTTT. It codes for CASSLSGTGEDTQYF.

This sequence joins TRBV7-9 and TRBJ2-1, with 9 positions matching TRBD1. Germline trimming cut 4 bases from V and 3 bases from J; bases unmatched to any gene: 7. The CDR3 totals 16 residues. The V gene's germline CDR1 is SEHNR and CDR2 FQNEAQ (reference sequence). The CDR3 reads CASSSPTGQGYNEQFF. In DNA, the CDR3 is TGTGCCAGCAGCTCCCCTACGGGACAGGGCTACAATGAGCAGTTCTTC.

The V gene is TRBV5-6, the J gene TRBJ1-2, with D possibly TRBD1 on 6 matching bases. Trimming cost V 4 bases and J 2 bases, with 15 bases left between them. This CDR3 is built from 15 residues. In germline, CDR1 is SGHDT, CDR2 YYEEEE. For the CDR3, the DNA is TGTGCCAGCAGCCTCGGGTCCGACAGGAACTATGGCTACACCTTC. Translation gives CASSLGSDRNYGYTF.

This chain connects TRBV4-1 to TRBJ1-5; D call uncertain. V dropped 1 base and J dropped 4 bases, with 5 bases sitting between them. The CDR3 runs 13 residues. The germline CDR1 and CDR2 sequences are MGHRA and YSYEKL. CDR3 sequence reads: CASSQVVNQPQHF. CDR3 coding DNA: TGCGCCAGCAGCCAAGTCGTAAATCAGCCCCAGCATTTT.

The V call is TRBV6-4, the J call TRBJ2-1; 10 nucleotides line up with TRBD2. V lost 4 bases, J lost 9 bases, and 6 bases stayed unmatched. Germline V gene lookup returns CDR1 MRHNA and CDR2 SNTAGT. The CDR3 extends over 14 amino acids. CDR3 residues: CASSASGGGGEQFF. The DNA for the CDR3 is TGTGCCAGCAGTGCCAGCGGGGGGGGTGGTGAGCAGTTCTTC.

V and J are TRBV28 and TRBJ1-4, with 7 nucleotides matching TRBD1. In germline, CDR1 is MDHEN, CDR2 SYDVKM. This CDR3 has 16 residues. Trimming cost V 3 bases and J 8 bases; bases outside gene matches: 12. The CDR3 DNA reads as TGTGCCAGCAGTTTTCGACAGGGTGAGGCGGGAGAAAAACTGTTTTTT. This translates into CASSFRQGEAGEKLFF. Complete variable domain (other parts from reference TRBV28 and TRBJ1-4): DVKVTQSSRYLVKRTGEKVFLECVQDMDHENMFWYRQDPGLGLRLIYFSYDVKMKEKGDIPEGYSVSREKKERFSLILESASTNQTSMYLCASSFRQGEAGEKLFFGSGTQLSVL.

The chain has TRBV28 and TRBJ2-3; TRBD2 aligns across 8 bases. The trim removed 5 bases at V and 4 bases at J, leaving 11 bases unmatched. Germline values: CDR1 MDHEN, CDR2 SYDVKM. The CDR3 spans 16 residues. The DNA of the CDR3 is TGTGCCAGCAGTCCCCCTAGCGGGTCCTTTGCAGATACGCAGTATTTT. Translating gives CASSPPSGSFADTQYF. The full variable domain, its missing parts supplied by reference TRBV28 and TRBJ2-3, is DVKVTQSSRYLVKRTGEKVFLECVQDMDHENMFWYRQDPGLGLRLIYFSYDVKMKEKGDIPEGYSVSREKKERFSLILESASTNQTSMYLCASSPPSGSFADTQYFGPGTRLTVL.

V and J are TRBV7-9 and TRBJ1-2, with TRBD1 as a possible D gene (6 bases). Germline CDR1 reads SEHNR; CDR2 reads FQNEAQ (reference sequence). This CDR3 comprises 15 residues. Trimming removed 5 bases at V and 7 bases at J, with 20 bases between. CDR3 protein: CASSLPQGFIGGYTF. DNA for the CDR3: TGTGCCAGCAGCCTACCACAGGGATTTATCGGTGGCTACACCTTC.

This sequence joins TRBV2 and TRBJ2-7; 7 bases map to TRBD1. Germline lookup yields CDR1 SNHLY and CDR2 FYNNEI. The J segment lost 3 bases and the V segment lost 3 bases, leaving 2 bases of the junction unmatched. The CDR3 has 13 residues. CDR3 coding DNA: TGTGCCAGCAGTGAGACAGGGTTCTACGAGCAGTACTTC. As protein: CASSETGFYEQYF.

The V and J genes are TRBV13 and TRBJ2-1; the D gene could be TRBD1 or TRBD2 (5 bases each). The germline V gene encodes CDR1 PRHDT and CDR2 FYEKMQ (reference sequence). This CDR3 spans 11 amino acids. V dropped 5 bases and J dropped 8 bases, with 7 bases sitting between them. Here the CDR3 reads CASSLGDEQFF. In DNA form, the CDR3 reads TGTGCCAGCAGCCTGGGGGATGAGCAGTTCTTC.

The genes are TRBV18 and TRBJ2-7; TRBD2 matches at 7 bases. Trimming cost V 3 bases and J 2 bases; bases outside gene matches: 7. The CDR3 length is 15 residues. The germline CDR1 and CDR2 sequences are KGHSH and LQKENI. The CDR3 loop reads CASSPGRERTYEQYF. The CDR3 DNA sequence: TGTGCCAGCTCACCGGGGAGGGAGCGAACCTACGAGCAGTACTTC.

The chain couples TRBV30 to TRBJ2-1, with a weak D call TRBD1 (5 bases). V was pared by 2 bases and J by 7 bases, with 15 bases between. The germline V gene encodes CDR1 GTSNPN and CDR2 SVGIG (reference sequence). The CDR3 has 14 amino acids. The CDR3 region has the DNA TGTGCCTGGAGTACCTGGGAAGGGGTGAATGAGCAGTTCTTC. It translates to CAWSTWEGVNEQFF.

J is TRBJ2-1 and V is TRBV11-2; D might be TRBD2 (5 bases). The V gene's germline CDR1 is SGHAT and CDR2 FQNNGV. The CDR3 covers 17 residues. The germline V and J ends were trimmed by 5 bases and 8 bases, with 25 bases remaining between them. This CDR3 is CASSPPPSGRDRDEQFF. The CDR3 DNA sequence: TGTGCCAGCAGCCCCCCGCCAAGCGGACGGGATAGGGATGAGCAGTTCTTC.

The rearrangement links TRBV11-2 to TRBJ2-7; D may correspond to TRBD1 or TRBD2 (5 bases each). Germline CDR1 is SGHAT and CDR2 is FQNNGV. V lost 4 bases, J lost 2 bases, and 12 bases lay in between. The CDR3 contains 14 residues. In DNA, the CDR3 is TGTGCCAGCAGCTCTAGGGACGGGACCTACGAGCAGTACTTC. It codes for CASSSRDGTYEQYF.

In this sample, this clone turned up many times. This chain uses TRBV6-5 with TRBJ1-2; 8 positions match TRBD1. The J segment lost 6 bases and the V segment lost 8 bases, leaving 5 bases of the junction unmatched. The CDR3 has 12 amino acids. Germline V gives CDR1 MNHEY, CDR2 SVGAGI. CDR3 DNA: TGTGCCAGCGCACAGGGGGGAAATGGCTACACCTTC. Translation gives CASAQGGNGYTF.

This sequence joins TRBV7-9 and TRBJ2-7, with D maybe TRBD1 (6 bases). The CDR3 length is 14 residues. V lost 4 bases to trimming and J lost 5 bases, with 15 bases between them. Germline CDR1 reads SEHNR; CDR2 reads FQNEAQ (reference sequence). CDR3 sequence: CASSWTERSDEQYF. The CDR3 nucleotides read TGTGCCAGCAGCTGGACAGAAAGGTCAGACGAGCAGTACTTC. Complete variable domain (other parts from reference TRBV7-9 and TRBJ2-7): DTGVSQNPRHKITKRGQNVTFRCDPISEHNRLYWYRQTLGQGPEFLTYFQNEAQLEKSRLLSDRFSAERPKGSFSTLEIQRTEQGDSAMYLCASSWTERSDEQYFGPGTRLTVT.

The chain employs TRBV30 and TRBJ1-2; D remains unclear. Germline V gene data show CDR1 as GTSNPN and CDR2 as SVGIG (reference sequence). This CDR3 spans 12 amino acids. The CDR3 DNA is TGTGCGTTGAGCGTAACTAACTATGGCTACACCTTC. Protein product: CALSVTNYGYTF.

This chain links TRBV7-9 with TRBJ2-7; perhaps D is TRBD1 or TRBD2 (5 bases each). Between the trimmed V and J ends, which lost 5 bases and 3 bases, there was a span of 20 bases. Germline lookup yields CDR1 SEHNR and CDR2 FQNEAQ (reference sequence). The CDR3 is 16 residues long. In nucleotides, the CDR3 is TGTGCCAGCAGCCTGAATTGGGTCGGTGGGGGCTACGAGCAGTACTTC. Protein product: CASSLNWVGGGYEQYF.

Here the CDR3 reads CASGLNSYEQYF. Here the CDR3 DNA reads TGTGCCAGCGGATTGAACTCCTACGAGCAGTACTTC. The chain carries TRBV27 and TRBJ2-7; D is ambiguous. This CDR3 region has 12 residues. Germline CDR1 reads MNHEY; CDR2 reads SMNVEV (reference sequence). Trimming cost V 8 bases and J 0 bases, with 8 bases left between them.

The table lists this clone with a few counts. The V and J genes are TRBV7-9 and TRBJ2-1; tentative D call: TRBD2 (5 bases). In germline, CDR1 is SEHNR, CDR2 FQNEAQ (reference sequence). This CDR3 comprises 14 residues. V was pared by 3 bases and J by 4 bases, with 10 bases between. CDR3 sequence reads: CASSLAGRYNEQFF. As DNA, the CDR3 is TGTGCCAGCAGCTTGGCGGGCAGATACAATGAGCAGTTCTTC.

CDR3 DNA: TGTGCCAGCAGCTTCGGGAAAGAGACCCAGTACTTC. It translates to CASSFGKETQYF. The rearrangement joins TRBV11-3 to TRBJ2-5; maybe TRBD2 (5 bases). V was clipped by 3 bases and J by 3 bases, with 5 bases between them. Germline loops: CDR1 SGHNT, CDR2 YENEEA. The CDR3 has 12 amino acids. The full variable domain, its missing parts supplied by reference TRBV11-3 and TRBJ2-5, is EAGVVQSPRYKIIEKKQPVAFWCNPISGHNTLYWYLQNLGQGPELLIRYENEEAVDDSQLPKDRFSAERLKGVDSTLKIQPAELGDSAVYLCASSFGKETQYFGPGTRLLVL.